This note documents a single TCR beta chain sequence. Its specificity is unknown. For blood RNA, unsorted whole blood served as the source, and germline DNA was extracted too. The data stem from a study of tumor-infiltrating lymphocytes in primary liver carcinoma. On the study more broadly: Patients underwent resection of primary liver carcinoma. The patients comprised men and women between the ages of 30 and 69 years.

General observations from the study: Blood fell significantly below tumors in its top-250-clone fraction (p = 0.039). Pairs of tumor regions overlapped more than tumor-adjacent and tumor-blood pairs did.

A constant-region primer primed TCR beta cDNA synthesis from 400 to 550 ng of total RNA. ARM-PCR, slightly modified, supplied the TCR beta libraries through three nested multiplex PCR rounds. Each of the first two PCR rounds ran approximately 11 cycles with TRBV1-TRBV30 forward and C-beta reverse primers. TCRdb reprocessed the multiplex PCR reads with MiXCR, giving one entry per CDR3 protein. The sample consists of more than 150,000 distinct CDR3 sequences, over 50% of them appearing once. CDR3 length: 13 amino acids. Trimming took 6 bases from V and 9 from J, leaving 17 bases between them. The sequencing input was peripheral blood. The genes are TRBV12-3 or TRBV12-4 and TRBJ1-2; a possible D gene is TRBD1 (6 bases). The receptor was derived from a man aged 35 to 55 with primary liver carcinoma and hepatitis B virus infection. In DNA form, the CDR3 reads TGTGCCAGCAGCATGGGATCCCAGGGGCGCTACACCTTC. It translates to CASSMGSQGRYTF.